In this sample, the clone carrying this TCR beta chain turned up many times. This sample was taken from a study of early T cells in non-severe SARS-CoV-2 infection. In TCRdb, the 5' RACE reads were re-called with MiXCR into one record per CDR3 protein. Of around 53,000 distinct CDR3 sequences in the sample, about 9.2% are singletons; the top ten hold roughly 8%. V gave up 9 bases and J gave up 7 bases, with 20 bases separating them. The length of the CDR3 is 14 residues. Germline V CDR1 and CDR2: MDHEN, SYDVKM. Sample: whole blood. The rearrangement joins TRBV28 to TRBJ2-3; D is possibly TRBD1 (5 bases). This TCR came from an adult who was a healthcare worker with PCR-confirmed SARS-CoV-2 infection or an uninfected control (not recorded which). CDR3 DNA sequence: TGTGCCAGTTTGCCGTTCTCAGGGAAGAATACGCAGTATTTT. Translation: CASLPFSGKNTQYF.